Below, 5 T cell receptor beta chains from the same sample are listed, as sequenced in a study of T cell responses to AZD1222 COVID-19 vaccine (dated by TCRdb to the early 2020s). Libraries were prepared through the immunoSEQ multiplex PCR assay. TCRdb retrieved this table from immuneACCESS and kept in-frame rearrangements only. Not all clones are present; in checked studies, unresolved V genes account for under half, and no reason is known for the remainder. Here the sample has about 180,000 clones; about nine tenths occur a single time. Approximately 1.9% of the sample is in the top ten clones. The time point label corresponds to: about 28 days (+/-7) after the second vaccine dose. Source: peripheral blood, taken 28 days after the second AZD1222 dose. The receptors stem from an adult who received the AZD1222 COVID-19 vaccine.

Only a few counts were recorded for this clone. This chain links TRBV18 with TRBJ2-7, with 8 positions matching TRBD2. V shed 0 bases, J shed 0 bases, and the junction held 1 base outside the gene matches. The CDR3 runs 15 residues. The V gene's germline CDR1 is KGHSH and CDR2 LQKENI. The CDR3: CASSPPGTSSYEQYF. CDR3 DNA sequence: TGTGCCAGCTCACCACCGGGGACTAGCTCCTACGAGCAGTACTTC.

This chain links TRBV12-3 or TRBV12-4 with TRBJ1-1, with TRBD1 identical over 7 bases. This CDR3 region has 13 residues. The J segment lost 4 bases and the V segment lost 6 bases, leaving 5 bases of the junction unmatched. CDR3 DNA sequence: TGTGCCAGCAGCCCAACAGGGGCCACTGAAGCTTTCTTT. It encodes CASSPTGATEAFF.

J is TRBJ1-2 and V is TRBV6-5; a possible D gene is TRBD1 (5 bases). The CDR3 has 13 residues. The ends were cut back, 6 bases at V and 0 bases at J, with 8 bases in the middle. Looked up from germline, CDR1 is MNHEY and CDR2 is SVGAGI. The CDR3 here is CASRGGANYGYTF. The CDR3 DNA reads TGTGCCAGCAGGGGGGGGGCTAACTATGGCTACACCTTC.

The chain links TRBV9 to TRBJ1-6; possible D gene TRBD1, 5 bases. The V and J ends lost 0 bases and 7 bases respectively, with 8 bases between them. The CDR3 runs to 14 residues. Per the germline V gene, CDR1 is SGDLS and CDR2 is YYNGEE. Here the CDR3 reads CASSVDGGNSPLHF. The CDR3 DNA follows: TGTGCCAGCAGCGTAGACGGGGGGAATTCACCCCTCCACTTT.

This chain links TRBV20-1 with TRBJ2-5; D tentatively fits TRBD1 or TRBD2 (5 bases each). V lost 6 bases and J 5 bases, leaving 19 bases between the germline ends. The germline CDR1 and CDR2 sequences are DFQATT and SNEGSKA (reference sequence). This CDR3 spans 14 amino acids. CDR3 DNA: TGCAGTGCCAGTCCCGAGGGGCCGGTGGAGACCCAGTACTTC. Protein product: CSASPEGPVETQYF.